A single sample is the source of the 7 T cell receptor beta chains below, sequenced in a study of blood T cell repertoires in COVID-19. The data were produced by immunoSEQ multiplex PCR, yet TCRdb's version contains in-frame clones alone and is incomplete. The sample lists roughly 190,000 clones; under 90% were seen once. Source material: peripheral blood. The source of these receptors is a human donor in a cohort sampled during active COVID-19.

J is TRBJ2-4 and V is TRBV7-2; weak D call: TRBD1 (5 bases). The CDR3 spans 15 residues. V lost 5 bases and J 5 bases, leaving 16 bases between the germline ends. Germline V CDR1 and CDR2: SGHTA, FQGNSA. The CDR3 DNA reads TGTGCCAGCAGCCAAGGGGCAGGTTGGGAAAACATTCAGTACTTC. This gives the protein CASSQGAGWENIQYF.

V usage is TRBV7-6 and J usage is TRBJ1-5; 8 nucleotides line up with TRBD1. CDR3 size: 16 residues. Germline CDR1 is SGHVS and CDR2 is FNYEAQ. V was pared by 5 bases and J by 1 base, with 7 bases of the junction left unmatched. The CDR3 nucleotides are TGTGCCAGCAGCCCAAGGAGGACAGGGAGCAATCAGCCCCAGCATTTT. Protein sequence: CASSPRRTGSNQPQHF.

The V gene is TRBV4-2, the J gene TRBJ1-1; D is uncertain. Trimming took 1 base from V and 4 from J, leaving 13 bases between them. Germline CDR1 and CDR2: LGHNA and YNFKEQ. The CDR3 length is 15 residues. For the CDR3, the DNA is TGTGCCAGCAGCCAAGTCATATTCGGTGGCACTGAAGCTTTCTTT. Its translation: CASSQVIFGGTEAFF.

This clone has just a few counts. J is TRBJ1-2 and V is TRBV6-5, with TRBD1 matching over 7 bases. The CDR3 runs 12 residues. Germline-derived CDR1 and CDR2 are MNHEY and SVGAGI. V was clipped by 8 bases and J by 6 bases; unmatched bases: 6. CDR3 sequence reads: CASSGQVDGYTF. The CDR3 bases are TGTGCCAGCTCCGGACAGGTTGATGGCTACACCTTC.

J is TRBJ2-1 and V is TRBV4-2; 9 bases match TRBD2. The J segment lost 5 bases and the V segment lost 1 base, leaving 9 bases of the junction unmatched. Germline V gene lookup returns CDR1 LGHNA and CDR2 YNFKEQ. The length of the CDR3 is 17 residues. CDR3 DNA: TGTGCCAGCAGCCAAGTAGCTAGCGGGGTGTCAGACAATGAGCAGTTCTTC. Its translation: CASSQVASGVSDNEQFF.

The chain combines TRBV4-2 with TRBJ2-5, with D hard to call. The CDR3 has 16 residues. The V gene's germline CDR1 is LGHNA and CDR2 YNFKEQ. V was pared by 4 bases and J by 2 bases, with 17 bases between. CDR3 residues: CASSPASAPRQETQYF. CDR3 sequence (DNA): TGTGCCAGCAGCCCTGCTTCCGCCCCCAGGCAAGAGACCCAGTACTTC.

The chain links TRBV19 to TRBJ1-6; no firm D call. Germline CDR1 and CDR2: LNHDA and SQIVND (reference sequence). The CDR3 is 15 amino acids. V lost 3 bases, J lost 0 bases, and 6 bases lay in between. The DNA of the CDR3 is TGTGCCAGTAGTATCTCGGGCTCCTATAATTCACCCCTCCACTTT. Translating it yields CASSISGSYNSPLHF.